Listed here are 30 T cell receptor beta chains from one sample, sequenced in a study of shared clonotypes between healthy human individuals. CD45RO-negative, CCR7-selected cells formed the naive CD8 fraction, which excluded terminally differentiated effector memory CD45RA+ cells. Profiled with immunoSEQ multiplex PCR; TCRdb holds only in-frame clones, not every one. Of hundreds of thousands of clones in the sample, approximately 95% were seen once. Sequences were obtained from naive CD8+ T cells sorted from blood. These receptors all come from a woman in her 30s in good health.

The V call is TRBV28, the J call TRBJ2-1, with D uncertain. The CDR3 is 14 amino acids. Trimming took off 5 bases at V and 5 bases at J, with 13 bases between the two ends. Germline V lookup: CDR1 MDHEN, CDR2 SYDVKM. CDR3 in amino acids: CASSPDRYHNEQFF. The CDR3 DNA is TGTGCCAGCAGTCCCGACCGGTACCACAATGAGCAGTTCTTC.

The chain employs TRBV10-1 and TRBJ2-7; 9 nucleotides match TRBD2. The J segment lost 2 bases and the V segment lost 5 bases, leaving 4 bases of the junction unmatched. CDR3 size: 14 residues. Germline lookup yields CDR1 WNHNN and CDR2 SYGVQD (reference sequence). CDR3 sequence (DNA): TGCGCCAGCAGTCCGGCTAGCGGGGCCTACGAGCAGTACTTC. It codes for CASSPASGAYEQYF.

CDR3 sequence: CASRPGSMNTEAFF. The CDR3 DNA reads as TGTGCCAGCAGACCGGGTAGCATGAACACTGAAGCTTTCTTT. The rearrangement joins TRBV27 to TRBJ1-1; unclear D gene. The CDR3 sequence is 14 residues long. V was clipped by 6 bases and J by 0 bases, with 11 bases between them. Germline V lookup: CDR1 MNHEY, CDR2 SMNVEV (reference sequence).

V is TRBV23-1 and J is TRBJ1-4; D gene unclear. TRBV23-1 is designated an ORF whose function remains uncertain. The CDR3 is made up of 16 amino acids. V was clipped by 3 bases and J by 0 bases, with 11 bases between them. CDR3 loop: CASSQGGLATNEKLFF. As DNA, the CDR3 is TGCGCCAGCAGTCAGGGCGGGCTTGCAACTAATGAAAAACTGTTTTTT.

V and J are TRBV4-2 and TRBJ1-2, with D perhaps matching TRBD1 (5 bases). The length of the CDR3 is 14 residues. Germline values: CDR1 LGHNA, CDR2 YNFKEQ. The V gene lost 4 bases and the J gene lost 4 bases, with 13 bases spanning the gap. CDR3 coding DNA: TGTGCCAGCAGCCCAGGGACGCCCGGCTATGGCTACACCTTC. Encoded protein: CASSPGTPGYGYTF.

This chain uses TRBV11-2 with TRBJ2-1, with 12 nucleotides matching TRBD2. The germline V gene has CDR1 SGHAT and CDR2 FQNNGV. This CDR3 spans 16 amino acids. V shed 0 bases, J shed 10 bases, and the junction held 7 bases outside the gene matches. The DNA for the CDR3 is TGTGCCAGCAGCTTAGATCCCTGGACTAGCGGGAACGAGCAGTTCTTC. Amino acids: CASSLDPWTSGNEQFF.

The chain joins TRBV5-6 to TRBJ2-4; 8 positions match TRBD1. J lost 4 bases, V lost 0 bases, and 9 bases had no gene match. Germline V gives CDR1 SGHDT, CDR2 YYEEEE. The CDR3 is 17 amino acids. The CDR3 protein is CASSLAVGQAEKNIQYF. The CDR3 DNA follows: TGTGCCAGCAGCTTGGCCGTGGGACAGGCCGAAAAAAACATTCAGTACTTC. The full variable domain, in which reference TRBV5-6 and TRBJ2-4 provide the parts outside the CDR3, is DAGVTQSPTHLIKTRGQQVTLRCSPKSGHDTVSWYQQALGQGPQFIFQYYEEEERQRGNFPDRFSGHQFPNYSSELNVNALLLGDSALYLCASSLAVGQAEKNIQYFGAGTRLSVL.

This chain links TRBV19 with TRBJ1-2; D might be TRBD1 (6 bases). CDR1 and CDR2 (germline): LNHDA, SQIVND (reference sequence). This CDR3 comprises 15 residues. V lost 4 bases to trimming and J lost 7 bases, with 19 bases between them. CDR3 sequence (DNA): TGTGCCAGTAGTACCACCACCGGGACACTCATTGGCTACACCTTC. It is translated as CASSTTTGTLIGYTF. Supplemented by reference TRBV19 and TRBJ1-2, the full variable domain reads DGGITQSPKYLFRKEGQNVTLSCEQNLNHDAMYWYRQDPGQGLRLIYYSQIVNDFQKGDIAEGYSVSREKKESFPLTVTSAQKNPTAFYLCASSTTTGTLIGYTFGSGTRLTVV.

V usage is TRBV9 and J usage is TRBJ1-4, with TRBD1 identical over 7 bases. V gave up 0 bases and J gave up 8 bases; unmatched junction bases: 7. This CDR3 is built from 15 residues. Germline V gives CDR1 SGDLS, CDR2 YYNGEE. The CDR3 DNA is TGTGCCAGCAGCGTAGACGGGACAGCTTACGAAAAACTGTTTTTT. Translation gives CASSVDGTAYEKLFF.

This clone turned up a few times. CDR3 coding DNA: TGCGCCAGCAGCTTGGGACTAGCGGAGAACACCGGGGAGCTGTTTTTT. It specifies CASSLGLAENTGELFF. The chain links TRBV5-1 to TRBJ2-2; 9 bases line up with TRBD2. In germline, CDR1 is SGHRS, CDR2 YFSETQ. This CDR3 is built from 16 residues. The V gene end was trimmed by 0 bases and the J gene end by 1 base; junction bases not matched to a gene: 1.

The chain recombines TRBV28 with TRBJ2-7; 7 bases match TRBD1. V trimming: 6 bases; J trimming: 4 bases; junction bases outside the gene matches: 9. Germline values: CDR1 MDHEN, CDR2 SYDVKM. CDR3 size: 14 residues. The DNA for the CDR3 is TGTGCCAGCAGCTACGACAGGGTTTTATACGAGCAGTACTTC. As protein: CASSYDRVLYEQYF.

This CDR3 is CASSVDETRGPVEQFF. CDR3 in DNA: TGTGCCAGCAGCGTAGACGAGACTAGAGGTCCCGTTGAGCAGTTCTTC. This sequence joins TRBV9 and TRBJ2-1; the D gene is possibly TRBD2 (6 bases). V was shortened by 0 bases and J by 9 bases, with 19 bases between the two germline ends. This CDR3 has 16 amino acids. Per the germline V gene, CDR1 is SGDLS and CDR2 is YYNGEE.

The chain has TRBV4-1 and TRBJ2-1, with TRBD2 matching over 10 bases. V was clipped by 1 base and J by 7 bases; unmatched bases: 10. The CDR3 runs 17 residues. Germline V gene lookup returns CDR1 MGHRA and CDR2 YSYEKL. The CDR3 loop reads CASSQGWLAGARNEQFF. CDR3 DNA: TGCGCCAGCAGCCAAGGGTGGCTAGCGGGAGCAAGAAATGAGCAGTTCTTC.

Here the CDR3 DNA reads TGTGCCAGCAGCGGAGGAGGTTACAATGAGCAGTTCTTC. It codes for CASSGGGYNEQFF. The rearrangement uses TRBV5-6 and TRBJ2-1; D is possibly TRBD2 (5 bases). The length of the CDR3 is 13 residues. The germline V and J ends were trimmed by 4 bases and 4 bases, with 9 bases remaining between them. Germline CDR1 and CDR2: SGHDT and YYEEEE.

The chain has TRBV4-2 and TRBJ2-5; D may be TRBD2 (5 bases). CDR1 and CDR2 (germline): LGHNA, YNFKEQ. The CDR3 loop spans 18 amino acids. V was clipped by 1 base and J by 4 bases, with 22 bases between them. CDR3 sequence (DNA): TGTGCCAGCAGCCAAGGACTATTGGGTTTGGGGTTCGCAGAGACCCAGTACTTC. Translating it yields CASSQGLLGLGFAETQYF.

This clone was found once. J is TRBJ2-5 and V is TRBV5-6, with a possible D match to TRBD1 (6 bases). The length of the CDR3 is 16 residues. CDR1 and CDR2 from the germline V gene are SGHDT and YYEEEE. Trimming took 3 bases from V and 4 from J, leaving 19 bases between them. The CDR3 DNA follows: TGTGCCAGCAGCTCCAATACAGGGACCGTTAGAGAGACCCAGTACTTC. The encoded protein is CASSSNTGTVRETQYF.

This clone was seen only once. The chain joins TRBV6-5 to TRBJ2-2, with D possibly TRBD2 on 5 matching bases. CDR1 is MNHEY and CDR2 is SVGAGI in the germline V gene. V gave up 0 bases and J gave up 7 bases, with 9 bases separating them. The CDR3 length is 14 residues. The CDR3 is CASSYSGVVGELFF. As DNA, the CDR3 is TGTGCCAGCAGTTACTCGGGAGTGGTCGGGGAGCTGTTTTTT.

J is TRBJ2-1 and V is TRBV29-1; the D gene is possibly TRBD1 (6 bases). Germline loops: CDR1 SQVTM, CDR2 ANQGSEA. The V end lost 2 bases, the J end lost 6 bases, and 11 bases lay between the germline ends. The CDR3 sequence is 13 residues long. The CDR3 DNA sequence: TGCAGCGTTGAACAGGGGAGTATCAATGAGCAGTTCTTC. Amino acids: CSVEQGSINEQFF.

The chain couples TRBV28 to TRBJ1-1; D is perhaps TRBD1 (6 bases). The germline V gene encodes CDR1 MDHEN and CDR2 SYDVKM. CDR3 length equals 12 residues. V lost 10 bases to trimming and J lost 2 bases, with 11 bases between them. The CDR3 nucleotides are TGTGCCACCCACAGGGCAAACACTGAAGCTTTCTTT. This encodes CATHRANTEAFF.

The V and J genes are TRBV7-6 and TRBJ2-3, with 9 bases identical to TRBD2. V was pared by 5 bases and J by 4 bases, with 10 bases of the junction left unmatched. Germline lookup yields CDR1 SGHVS and CDR2 FNYEAQ. CDR3 size: 16 residues. This CDR3 is CASSNLAGEVADTQYF. The CDR3 region has the DNA TGTGCCAGCAGCAACTTAGCGGGAGAGGTTGCAGATACGCAGTATTTT.

The chain links TRBV28 to TRBJ1-2, with D unclear. V lost 6 bases and J lost 2, with 4 bases in between. Germline V gives CDR1 MDHEN, CDR2 SYDVKM. The CDR3 runs to 11 residues. The CDR3 DNA reads as TGTGCCAGCAGATACAACTATGGCTACACCTTC. The encoded protein is CASRYNYGYTF.

V is TRBV28 and J is TRBJ1-2; possibly TRBD1 for D (6 bases). The CDR3 is made up of 15 amino acids. Trimming took off 2 bases at V and 4 bases at J, with 14 bases between the two ends. The germline CDR1 and CDR2 sequences are MDHEN and SYDVKM. The CDR3: CASSLEGEIGYGYTF. The CDR3 DNA reads as TGTGCCAGCAGTTTAGAGGGGGAGATTGGCTATGGCTACACCTTC.

The gene calls are TRBV7-2 and TRBJ2-1; D may match TRBD1 or TRBD2 (5 bases each). Germline lookup yields CDR1 SGHTA and CDR2 FQGNSA. This CDR3 spans 16 amino acids. The V and J ends lost 2 bases and 5 bases respectively, with 16 bases between them. The CDR3 sequence: CASSLHGTDEHNEQFF. CDR3 sequence (DNA): TGTGCCAGCAGCTTACATGGGACCGACGAACACAATGAGCAGTTCTTC.

In its sample, this clone was seen once. V usage is TRBV28 and J usage is TRBJ1-5; 7 positions match TRBD1. J lost 9 bases, V lost 5 bases, and 10 bases had no gene match. CDR3 length: 14 residues. Germline-derived CDR1 and CDR2 are MDHEN and SYDVKM. This chain's CDR3 is CASSPTGSKGPQHF. The CDR3 region has the DNA TGTGCCAGCAGTCCGACAGGGTCTAAGGGGCCCCAGCATTTT.

The chain links TRBV11-3 to TRBJ2-3; 12 bases match TRBD2. Germline V gene lookup returns CDR1 SGHNT and CDR2 YENEEA. There are 18 residues in the CDR3. Germline trimming cut 4 bases from V and 3 bases from J; bases unmatched to any gene: 11. The CDR3 bases are TGTGCCAGCAGCTCCGGACTAGCGGGATTTCGGTGGACAGATACGCAGTATTTT. This sequence encodes CASSSGLAGFRWTDTQYF.

The chain employs TRBV6-5 and TRBJ2-7; 8 nucleotides match TRBD1. The CDR3 is 13 amino acids. J was trimmed by 1 base and V by 4 bases; bases with no gene match: 0. The germline V gene has CDR1 MNHEY and CDR2 SVGAGI. CDR3 coding DNA: TGTGCCAGCAGTTGGGACAGGTCCTACGAGCAGTACTTC. Residues: CASSWDRSYEQYF.

This clone has a single count. The V call is TRBV6-1, the J call TRBJ2-7; 7 bases match TRBD1. Germline CDR1 is MNHNS and CDR2 is SASEGT. CDR3 length: 13 residues. J was trimmed by 5 bases and V by 5 bases; bases with no gene match: 6. CDR3 coding DNA: TGTGCCAGCAGTTCCACAGGGGCCAACGAGCAGTACTTC. Protein: CASSSTGANEQYF.

The genes are TRBV6-5 and TRBJ1-1, with D possibly being TRBD1 (5 bases). CDR3 length: 14 amino acids. Per the germline V gene, CDR1 is MNHEY and CDR2 is SVGAGI. V lost 5 bases and J 5 bases, leaving 15 bases between the germline ends. Here the CDR3 DNA reads TGTGCCAGCAGTGAGGACATTGGAGGAACTGAAGCTTTCTTT. It specifies CASSEDIGGTEAFF.

The rearrangement links TRBV18 to TRBJ2-1, with 10 positions matching TRBD2. The CDR3 length is 17 residues. Germline CDR1 reads KGHSH; CDR2 reads LQKENI. Losses at the gene ends were 3 bases for V and 2 bases for J; bases not matched to a gene: 7. CDR3 in amino acids: CASSPGTSADTYNEQFF. CDR3 nucleotides: TGTGCCAGCTCACCTGGGACTAGCGCTGACACCTACAATGAGCAGTTCTTC.

This chain links TRBV29-1 with TRBJ2-5; a possible D gene is TRBD2 (5 bases). TRBJ2-7 explains the end of the DNA better; the J call may be wrong. The length of the CDR3 is 12 residues. Germline CDR1 reads SQVTM; CDR2 reads ANQGSEA. Here the CDR3 reads CSVEAEAYEQYF. The CDR3 DNA sequence: TGCAGCGTTGAAGCGGAGGCCTACGAGCAGTACTTC.